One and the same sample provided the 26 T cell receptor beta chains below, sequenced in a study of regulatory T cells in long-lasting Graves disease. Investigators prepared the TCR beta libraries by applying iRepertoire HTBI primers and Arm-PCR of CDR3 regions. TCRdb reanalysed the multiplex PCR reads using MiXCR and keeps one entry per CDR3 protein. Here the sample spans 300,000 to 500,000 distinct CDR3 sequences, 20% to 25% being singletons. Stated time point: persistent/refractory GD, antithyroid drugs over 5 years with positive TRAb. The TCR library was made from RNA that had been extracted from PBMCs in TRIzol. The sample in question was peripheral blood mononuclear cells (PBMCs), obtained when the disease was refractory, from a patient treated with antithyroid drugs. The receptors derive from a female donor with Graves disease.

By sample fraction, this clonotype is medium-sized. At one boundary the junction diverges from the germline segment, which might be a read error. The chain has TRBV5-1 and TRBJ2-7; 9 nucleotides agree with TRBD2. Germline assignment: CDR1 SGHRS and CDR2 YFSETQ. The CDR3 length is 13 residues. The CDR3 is CASSLGTSNEQYF. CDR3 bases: TGTGCCAGCAGCTTAGGGACTAGCAACGAGCAGTACTTC.

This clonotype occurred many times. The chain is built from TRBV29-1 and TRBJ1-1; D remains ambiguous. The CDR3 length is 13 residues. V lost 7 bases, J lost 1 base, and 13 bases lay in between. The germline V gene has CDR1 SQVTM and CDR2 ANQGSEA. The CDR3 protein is CSGRHDPNTEAFF. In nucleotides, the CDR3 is TGCAGCGGTCGACACGACCCGAACACTGAAGCTTTCTTT.

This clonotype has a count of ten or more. The CDR3 DNA sequence: TGTGCCAGCAGACACAAAACCTGGGACAGGGGGCGCGACACTGAAGCTTTCTTT. Its translation is CASRHKTWDRGRDTEAFF. The chain couples TRBV27 to TRBJ1-1; 12 bases are shared with TRBD1. CDR3 length: 18 amino acids. Germline V CDR1 and CDR2: MNHEY, SMNVEV (reference sequence). Trimming cost V 6 bases and J 3 bases; bases outside gene matches: 14.

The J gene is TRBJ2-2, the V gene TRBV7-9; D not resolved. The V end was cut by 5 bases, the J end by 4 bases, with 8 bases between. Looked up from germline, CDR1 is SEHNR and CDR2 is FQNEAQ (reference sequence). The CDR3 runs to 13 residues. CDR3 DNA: TGTGCCAGCAGCATGAACCCCACCGGGGAGCTGTTTTTT. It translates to CASSMNPTGELFF.

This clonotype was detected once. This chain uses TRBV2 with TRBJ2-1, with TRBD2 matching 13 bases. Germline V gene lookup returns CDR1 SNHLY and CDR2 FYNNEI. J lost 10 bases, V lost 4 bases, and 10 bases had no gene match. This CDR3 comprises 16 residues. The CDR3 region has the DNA TGTGCCAGCAGTGGCGGGACTAGCGGGACGGTTCCCGAGCAGTTCTTC. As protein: CASSGGTSGTVPEQFF.

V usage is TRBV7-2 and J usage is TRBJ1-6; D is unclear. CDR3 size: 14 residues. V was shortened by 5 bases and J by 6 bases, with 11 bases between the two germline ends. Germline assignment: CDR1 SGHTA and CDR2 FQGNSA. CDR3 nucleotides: TGTGCCAGCAGCCTAAAGGACTTTAATTCACCCCTCCACTTT. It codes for CASSLKDFNSPLHF.

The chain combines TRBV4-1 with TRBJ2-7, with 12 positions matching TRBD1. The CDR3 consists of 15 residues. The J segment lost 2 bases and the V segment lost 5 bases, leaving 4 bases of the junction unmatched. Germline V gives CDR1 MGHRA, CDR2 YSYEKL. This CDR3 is CASSMGQGATYEQYF. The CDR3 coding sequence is TGCGCCAGCAGCATGGGACAGGGGGCTACCTACGAGCAGTACTTC.

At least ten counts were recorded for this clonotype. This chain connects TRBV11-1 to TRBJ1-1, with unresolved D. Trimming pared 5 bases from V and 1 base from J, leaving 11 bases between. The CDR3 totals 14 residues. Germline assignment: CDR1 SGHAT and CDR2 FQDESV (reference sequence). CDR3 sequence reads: CASSPIRRNTEAFF. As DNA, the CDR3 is TGTGCCAGCAGCCCCATTAGGAGGAACACTGAAGCTTTCTTT.

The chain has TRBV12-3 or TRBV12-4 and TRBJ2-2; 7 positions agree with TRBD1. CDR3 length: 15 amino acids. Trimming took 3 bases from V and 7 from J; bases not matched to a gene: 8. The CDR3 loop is CASSFDRVFGGELFF. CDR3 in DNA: TGTGCCAGCAGTTTCGACAGGGTATTCGGCGGGGAGCTGTTTTTT.

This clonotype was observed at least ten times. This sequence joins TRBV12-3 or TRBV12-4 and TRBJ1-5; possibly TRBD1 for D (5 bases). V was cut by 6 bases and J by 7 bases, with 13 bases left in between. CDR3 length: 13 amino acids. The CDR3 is CASSWTQGQPQHF. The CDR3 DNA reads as TGTGCCAGCAGCTGGACGCAGGGCCAGCCCCAGCATTTT.

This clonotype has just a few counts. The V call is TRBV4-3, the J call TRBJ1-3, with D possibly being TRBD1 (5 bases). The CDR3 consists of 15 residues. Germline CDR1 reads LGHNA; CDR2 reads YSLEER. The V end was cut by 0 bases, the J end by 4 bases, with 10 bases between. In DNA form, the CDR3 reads TGCGCCAGCAGCCAAGATTGGGGGTCCGGAAACACCATATATTTT. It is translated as CASSQDWGSGNTIYF.

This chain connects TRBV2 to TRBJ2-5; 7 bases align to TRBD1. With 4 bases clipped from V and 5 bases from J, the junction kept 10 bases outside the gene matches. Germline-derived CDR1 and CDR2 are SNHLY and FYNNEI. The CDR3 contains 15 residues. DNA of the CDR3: TGTGCCAGCAGTGGAGGGACAGCTGCAAGGGAGACCCAGTACTTC. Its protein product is CASSGGTAARETQYF.

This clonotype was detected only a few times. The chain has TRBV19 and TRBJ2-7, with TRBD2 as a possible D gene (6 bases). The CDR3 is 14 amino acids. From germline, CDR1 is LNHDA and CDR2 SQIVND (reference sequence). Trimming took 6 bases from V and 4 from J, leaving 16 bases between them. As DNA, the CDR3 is TGTGCCAGTAGCCGGGGAGGAGATTGGTACGAGCAGTACTTC. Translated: CASSRGGDWYEQYF.

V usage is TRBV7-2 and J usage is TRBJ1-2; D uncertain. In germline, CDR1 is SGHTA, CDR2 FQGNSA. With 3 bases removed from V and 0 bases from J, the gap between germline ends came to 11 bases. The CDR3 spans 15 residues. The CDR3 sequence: CASSFYAASNYGYTF. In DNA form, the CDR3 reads TGTGCCAGCAGCTTCTACGCAGCTTCTAACTATGGCTACACCTTC.

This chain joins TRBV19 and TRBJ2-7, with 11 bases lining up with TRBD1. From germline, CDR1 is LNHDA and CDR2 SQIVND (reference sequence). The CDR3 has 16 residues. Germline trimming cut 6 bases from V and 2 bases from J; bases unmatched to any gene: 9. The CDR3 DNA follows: TGTGCCAGTAGCCCCAGGCGGGGACAGGGGGCCTACGAGCAGTACTTC. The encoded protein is CASSPRRGQGAYEQYF.

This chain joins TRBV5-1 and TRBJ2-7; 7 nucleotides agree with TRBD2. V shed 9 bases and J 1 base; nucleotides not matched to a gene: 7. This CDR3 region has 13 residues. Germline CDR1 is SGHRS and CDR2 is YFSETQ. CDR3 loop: CATPAGESYEQYF. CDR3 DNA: TGCGCCACCCCGGCGGGGGAATCCTACGAGCAGTACTTC.

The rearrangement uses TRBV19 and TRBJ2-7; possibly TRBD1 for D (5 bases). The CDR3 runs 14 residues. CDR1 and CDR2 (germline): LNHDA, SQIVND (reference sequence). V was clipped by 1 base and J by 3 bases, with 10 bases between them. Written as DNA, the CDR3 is TGTGCCAGTAGTATAGCAGTCAGGGACTACGAGCAGTACTTC. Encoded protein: CASSIAVRDYEQYF. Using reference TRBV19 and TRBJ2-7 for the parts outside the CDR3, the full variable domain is DGGITQSPKYLFRKEGQNVTLSCEQNLNHDAMYWYRQDPGQGLRLIYYSQIVNDFQKGDIAEGYSVSREKKESFPLTVTSAQKNPTAFYLCASSIAVRDYEQYFGPGTRLTVT.

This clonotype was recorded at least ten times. The CDR3 DNA reads TGTGCCATCAGAGGGACAGTCAACACTGAAGCTTTCTTT. This encodes CAIRGTVNTEAFF. V and J are TRBV10-3 and TRBJ1-1; 7 nucleotides match TRBD1. With 6 bases clipped from V and 2 bases from J, the junction kept 3 bases outside the gene matches. The CDR3 length is 13 residues. Germline V gene data show CDR1 as ENHRY and CDR2 as SYGVKD.

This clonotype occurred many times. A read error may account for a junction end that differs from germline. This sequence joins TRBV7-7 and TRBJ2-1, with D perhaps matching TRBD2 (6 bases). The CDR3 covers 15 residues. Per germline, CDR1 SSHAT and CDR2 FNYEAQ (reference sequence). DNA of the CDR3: TGTGCTAGCAGCTTGGGGTTCGGGGGAGAGGATGAGCAGTTCTTC. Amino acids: CASSLGFGGEDEQFF. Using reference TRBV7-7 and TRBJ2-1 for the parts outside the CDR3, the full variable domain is GAGVSQSPRYKVTKRGQDVTLRCDPISSHATLYWYQQALGQGPEFLTYFNYEAQPDKSGLPSDRFSAERPEGSISTLTIQRTEQRDSAMYRCASSLGFGGEDEQFFGPGTRLTVL.

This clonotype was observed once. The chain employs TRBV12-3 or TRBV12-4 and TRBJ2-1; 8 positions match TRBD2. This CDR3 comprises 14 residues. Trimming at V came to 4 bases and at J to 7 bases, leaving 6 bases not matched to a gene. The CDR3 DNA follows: TGTGCCAGCAGTTGGAGCGGGAGTCGGAATGAGCAGTTCTTC. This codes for CASSWSGSRNEQFF.

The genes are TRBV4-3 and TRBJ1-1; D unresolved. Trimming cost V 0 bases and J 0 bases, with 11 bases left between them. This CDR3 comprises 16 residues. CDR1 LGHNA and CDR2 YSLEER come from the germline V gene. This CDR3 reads CASSQDTRALNTEAFF. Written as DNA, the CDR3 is TGCGCCAGCAGCCAAGACACGCGGGCCCTGAACACTGAAGCTTTCTTT.

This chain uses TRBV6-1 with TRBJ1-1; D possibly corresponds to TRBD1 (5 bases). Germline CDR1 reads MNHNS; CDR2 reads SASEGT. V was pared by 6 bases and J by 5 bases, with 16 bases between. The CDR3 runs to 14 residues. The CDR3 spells CASRPPGARTEAFF. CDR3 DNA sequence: TGTGCCAGCAGACCTCCCGGGGCGCGGACTGAAGCTTTCTTT.

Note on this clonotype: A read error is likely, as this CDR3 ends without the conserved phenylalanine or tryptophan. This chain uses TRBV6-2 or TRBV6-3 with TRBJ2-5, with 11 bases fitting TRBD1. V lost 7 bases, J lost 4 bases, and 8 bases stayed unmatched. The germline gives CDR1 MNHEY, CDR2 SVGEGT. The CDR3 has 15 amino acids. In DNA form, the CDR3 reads TGTGCCAGCACAATGGGACAGGGGGTATCAGAGACCCAGTACCTC. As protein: CASTMGQGVSETQYL.

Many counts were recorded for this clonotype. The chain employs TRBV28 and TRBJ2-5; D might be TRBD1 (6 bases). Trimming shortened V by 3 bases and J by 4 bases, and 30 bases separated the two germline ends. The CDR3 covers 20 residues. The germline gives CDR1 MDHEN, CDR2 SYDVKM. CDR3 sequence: CASSFEGTRGRKTRGETQYF. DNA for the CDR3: TGTGCCAGCAGTTTTGAGGGAACCAGGGGACGGAAAACTAGGGGAGAGACCCAGTACTTC.

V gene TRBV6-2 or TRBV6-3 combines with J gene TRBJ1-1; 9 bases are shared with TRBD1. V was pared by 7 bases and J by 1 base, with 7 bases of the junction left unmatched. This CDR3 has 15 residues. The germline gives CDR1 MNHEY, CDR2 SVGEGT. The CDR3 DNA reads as TGTGCCAGCACTCAGCTGACAGGGGGGAACACTGAAGCTTTCTTT. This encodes CASTQLTGGNTEAFF.

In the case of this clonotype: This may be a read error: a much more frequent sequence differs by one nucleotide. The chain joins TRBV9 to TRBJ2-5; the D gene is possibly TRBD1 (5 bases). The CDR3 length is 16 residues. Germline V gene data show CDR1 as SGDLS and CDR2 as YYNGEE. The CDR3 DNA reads TGTGTCAGCAGCGTAGAAGCAGGGCCGTACCAAGAGACCCAGTACTTC. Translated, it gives CVSSVEAGPYQETQYF.